The sequence of this TCR beta chain was determined in a study of CD8 T cells in ankylosing spondylitis (dated 2017 in TCRdb). For context, the study as a whole: The study set out to find disease-linked TCR variants by profiling T cell receptor beta repertoires in ankylosing spondylitis patients and healthy donors. Peripheral blood was sampled, and synovial fluid was also collected from ankylosing spondylitis patients. The whole study cohort included under 140 healthy donors and 25 or so ankylosing spondylitis patients. What the research found in general, with its limitations: The disease-linked clones had a CD8+ phenotype and were found at relatively low frequencies in peripheral blood. A TCR beta motif made up of several highly homologous amino acid variants appeared to be characteristic of blood from ankylosing spondylitis patients. Some motif variants were previously reported in synovial fluid and blood of reactive arthritis patients, suggesting common disease-initiation mechanisms. Significant enrichment of the disease-linked clones was reported in matched synovial fluid samples from ankylosing spondylitis patients.

V lost 7 bases and J lost 1 base; the stretch between them is 8 bases long. From the cysteine up to the phenylalanine, the CDR3 has a length of 13 residues. Of the read, only the CDR3 DNA is kept; its 39 bases are in frame from base 1. CDR1 MNHNS and CDR2 SASEGT are derived from the germline V gene. Reads for this sample came from an Illumina HiSeq 2500. TCR beta libraries were prepared by quantitative 5'-RACE with molecular barcodes. The paper's processing steps were these. To identify disease-linked TCR variants, a new computational method was used, one built on a probabilistic model of VDJ rearrangement. The public reads were run again by TCRdb, first through fastp at Q25 and then through MiXCR, and only productive beta chains were kept. Rows merge per CDR3 protein into single entries with the most common DNA and genes. The V and J calls, along with clone size, are taken from TCRdb and not from the paper's own processing. The sample profile shows around 430,000 distinct CDR3 sequences; 17% of them were found once. Together, the top ten hold approximately 1% of the sample.

A word on this clonotype: Its antigen remains unidentified. One base away there is no much larger clone; base qualities are not given.

The chain uses TRBV6-1 and TRBJ2-1; the D gene cannot be named for sure. The sequenced sample was blood, either unsorted or a sorted T cell fraction (not recorded which). The receptor's source is a male donor with ankylosing spondylitis. The sequence in DNA is TGTGCCAGCACTGGTTTTTCCTACAATGAGCAGTTCTTC. Its protein product is CASTGFSYNEQFF.